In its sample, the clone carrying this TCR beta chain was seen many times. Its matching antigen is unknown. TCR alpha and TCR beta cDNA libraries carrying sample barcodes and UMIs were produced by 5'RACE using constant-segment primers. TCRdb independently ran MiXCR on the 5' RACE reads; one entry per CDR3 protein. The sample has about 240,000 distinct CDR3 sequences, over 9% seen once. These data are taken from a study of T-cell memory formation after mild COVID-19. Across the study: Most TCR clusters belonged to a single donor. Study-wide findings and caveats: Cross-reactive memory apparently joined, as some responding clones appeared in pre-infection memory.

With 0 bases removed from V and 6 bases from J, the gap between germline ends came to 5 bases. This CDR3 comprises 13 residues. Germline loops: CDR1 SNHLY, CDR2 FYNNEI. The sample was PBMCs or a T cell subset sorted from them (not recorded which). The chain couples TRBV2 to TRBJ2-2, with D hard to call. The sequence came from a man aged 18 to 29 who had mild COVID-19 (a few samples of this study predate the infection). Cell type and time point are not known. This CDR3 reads CASSEASPGELFF. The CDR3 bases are TGTGCCAGCAGTGAAGCCTCCCCCGGGGAGCTGTTTTTT.